A selection of T cell receptor beta chains follows, all from one sample in a study of shared clonotypes between healthy human individuals. Measured with immunoSEQ multiplex PCR; TCRdb has only the in-frame clones, and not every one. The repertoire holds approximately 620,000 clones, approximately 97% seen once, with around 0.057% in the top ten. Sequences were obtained from naive CD4+ T cells sorted from blood. Receptor source: a woman younger than 45 in good health. The CDR3 runs from the conserved cysteine through the conserved F or W. Fields, in order: V gene, clone size, D gene, J gene, CDR3 protein, CDR3 DNA. The D gene is left open where the match is weak. For some rows the clone size is stated as once, few or many, or as a class when expanded; others skip it.

TRBV27	.	.	TRBJ2-5	CASSSVGGGSYETQYF	TGTGCCAGCAGTTCTGTCGGGGGAGGCTCGTATGAGACCCAGTACTTC
TRBV6-5	.	TRBD1	TRBJ1-5	CASSHDRVAQPQHF	TGTGCCAGCAGCCACGACAGGGTTGCTCAGCCCCAGCATTTT
TRBV7-2	.	TRBD2	TRBJ2-1	CASSLGGRERQFF	TGTGCCAGCAGCTTAGGAGGGCGGGAGCGGCAGTTCTTC
TRBV2	once	TRBD1	TRBJ2-2	CASSQQGASTGELFF	TGTGCCAGCAGTCAACAGGGGGCTAGCACCGGGGAGCTGTTTTTT
TRBV10-3	.	.	TRBJ1-1	CAISAEQTEAFF	TGTGCCATCAGTGCAGAACAGACTGAAGCTTTCTTT
TRBV11-3	.	.	TRBJ1-2	CASSLEDRITGYTF	TGTGCCAGCAGCTTAGAAGACAGGATTACTGGCTACACCTTC
TRBV7-9	.	.	TRBJ1-1	CASSLGGGRNTEAFF	TGTGCCAGCAGCTTAGGCGGCGGGCGCAACACTGAAGCTTTCTTT
TRBV27	.	TRBD2	TRBJ2-7	CASRGGMSYYEQYF	TGTGCCAGCAGGGGGGGGATGAGTTATTACGAGCAGTACTTC
TRBV30	.	TRBD2	TRBJ2-1	CAWSVYGTSGNQFF	TGTGCCTGGAGCGTATACGGGACTAGCGGGAATCAGTTCTTC
TRBV30	.	.	TRBJ2-3	CAWSKRATDTQYF	TGTGCCTGGAGTAAGCGGGCCACAGATACGCAGTATTTT
TRBV4-2	.	.	TRBJ1-2	CASSQAREVHLGGYTF	TGTGCCAGCAGCCAAGCGAGGGAGGTGCATCTAGGTGGCTACACCTTC
TRBV29-1	.	.	TRBJ1-3	CSFLDRNSGNTIYF	TGCAGCTTCCTGGACCGAAACTCTGGAAACACCATATATTTT
TRBV11-2	.	TRBD1	TRBJ1-4	CASSLRQGSEKLFF	TGTGCCAGCAGCTTACGACAGGGTAGCGAAAAACTGTTTTTT
TRBV6-1	.	TRBD1	TRBJ1-6	CATIQWTGINSPLHF	TGTGCCACCATCCAGTGGACAGGAATTAATTCACCCCTCCACTTT
TRBV4-1	.	.	TRBJ2-5	CASSQLGAGTQYF	TGCGCCAGCAGCCAACTGGGTGCCGGGACCCAGTACTTC
TRBV14	.	.	TRBJ2-2	CASRSVPNTGELFF	TGTGCCAGCAGGAGCGTCCCGAACACCGGGGAGCTGTTTTTT
TRBV5-1	.	TRBD1	TRBJ1-4	CASSWTGENEKLFF	TGCGCCAGCAGCTGGACAGGGGAGAATGAAAAACTGTTTTTT
TRBV2	.	TRBD1	TRBJ1-5	CASSGDRGQPQHF	TGTGCCAGCAGTGGGGACAGGGGCCAGCCCCAGCATTTT
TRBV7-8	.	TRBD1	TRBJ2-7	CASSLQIRQGDGNEQYF	TGTGCCAGCAGCTTACAAATCAGACAGGGTGACGGCAACGAGCAGTACTTC
TRBV2	.	TRBD1	TRBJ1-1	CASSAGEGARTEAFF	TGTGCCAGCAGCGCCGGTGAGGGGGCAAGGACTGAAGCTTTCTTT
TRBV10-3	.	.	TRBJ1-6	CAISEGQENSPLHF	TGTGCCATCAGTGAAGGACAAGAAAATTCACCCCTCCACTTT
TRBV5-1	.	TRBD1	TRBJ1-1	CASSYSWTGGVNTEAFF	TGCGCCAGCAGCTACTCCTGGACAGGGGGGGTGAACACTGAAGCTTTCTTT
TRBV19	once	TRBD1	TRBJ2-7	CASSPHRGLEQYF	TGTGCCAGTAGTCCCCACAGGGGGCTCGAGCAGTACTTC
TRBV7-9	.	.	TRBJ1-2	CASSAGLSGYTF	TGTGCCAGCAGCGCGGGGCTATCTGGCTACACCTTC
TRBV29-1	.	.	TRBJ2-7	CSVAQKLSYEQYF	TGCAGCGTCGCGCAGAAGCTCTCCTACGAGCAGTACTTC
TRBV7-9	.	TRBD1	TRBJ1-5	CASSPQGRKPQHF	TGTGCCAGCAGCCCACAGGGGAGGAAGCCCCAGCATTTT
TRBV10-3	once	TRBD1	TRBJ2-7	CAIMPGQGYEQYF	TGTGCCATCATGCCGGGACAGGGTTACGAGCAGTACTTC
TRBV2	.	.	TRBJ2-7	CASSPEKYEQYF	TGTGCCAGCAGTCCCGAAAAGTACGAGCAGTACTTC
TRBV5-1	.	TRBD2	TRBJ2-2	CASSSRTSGPPFLTGELFF	TGCGCCAGCAGCTCCAGGACTAGCGGGCCCCCGTTCCTAACCGGGGAGCTGTTTTTT
TRBV5-1	.	.	TRBJ2-3	CASSSYQTGSSTDTQYF	TGCGCCAGCAGTTCCTACCAGACAGGTTCTAGCACAGATACGCAGTATTTT
TRBV5-1	.	.	TRBJ2-4	CASSNTTGQLAKNIQYF	TGCGCCAGCAGCAACACCACAGGACAACTAGCCAAAAACATTCAGTACTTC
TRBV27	.	.	TRBJ2-7	CASSSYRRSYEQYF	TGTGCCAGCAGCTCCTATCGGCGGTCCTACGAGCAGTACTTC